What follows describes a single T cell receptor beta chain. Its antigen is undetermined. Every donor had blood drawn once into heparin, around 100 mL on average. These data originate in a study of beta chain features in type 1 diabetes. Study details: Analysis included about 100 million sorted cells drawn from all samples.

All of the isolated RNA was reverse transcribed, so expressed TCRB transcripts were sequenced. Generated by immunoSEQ multiplex PCR, the TCRdb table keeps only in-frame clones and is missing some. The table has some 250,000 clones, roughly 11% seen once. Study conclusions and caveats: Shorter TCRB CDR3s, moderately but significantly so, were found in Type 1 diabetes patients in all four CD4+ subsets.

Specimen: naive CD4+ T cells from blood. The clonotype originates from a man aged 25-45 years with type 1 diabetes.

CDR3 coding DNA: TGTGCCAGCAGCATAAAGTCCGGACATACAGATACGCAGTATTTT. Protein sequence: CASSIKSGHTDTQYF. V usage is TRBV7-6 and J usage is TRBJ2-3; TRBD1 is a possible D gene (5 bases). The CDR3 has 15 residues. Germline V gene sequence: CDR1 SGHVS, CDR2 FNYEAQ. V was clipped by 5 bases and J by 3 bases, with 15 bases between them.